This T cell receptor (beta chain) is drawn from a study of blood T cells in healthy people across ages. General study results and limits: In these data, TCR beta diversity tracked strongly with naive T cell percentage.

The V gene end was trimmed by 0 bases and the J gene end by 8 bases; junction bases not matched to a gene: 9. Germline lookup yields CDR1 KGHDR and CDR2 SFDVKD. The CDR3 has 16 amino acids. It was with a sample-barcoded 5' primer and a J-beta primer mix that a second PCR of roughly 6 to 12 cycles was run. A template-switch adaptor that had 12 random nucleotides put a tag on each cDNA molecule. A minimum of 2.5 million CDR3-containing paired-end reads was obtained for each sample. One entry per CDR3 protein, called by TCRdb with MiXCR from the 5' RACE reads. The sample yields hundreds of thousands of distinct CDR3 sequences, 52% seen once. The table lists this clonotype with a few counts. Its target is not known.

The V call is TRBV24-1, the J call TRBJ2-1, with 7 bases fitting TRBD2. This sequence was found in a woman older than 75 in good health. The sample comprised blood. The CDR3: CATSDLQAGERDEQFF. CDR3 nucleotide sequence: TGTGCCACCAGTGATTTGCAGGCGGGAGAAAGGGATGAGCAGTTCTTC.